Given below is one TCR beta chain in context. TCRdb keeps only in-frame clones here, not all; method: immunoSEQ multiplex PCR. Among some 34,000 clones listed, 85% were seen once. The CDR3 consists of 19 residues. The junction had 17 bases not matched to a gene; V was cut back by 6 bases and J by 1 base. Germline-derived CDR1 and CDR2 are SNHLY and FYNNEI. The record originates from a study of blood T cell repertoires in COVID-19. J is TRBJ2-1 and V is TRBV2; 8 nucleotides agree with TRBD2. The clonotype was recovered from a human donor in a cohort sampled during active COVID-19. The specimen was peripheral blood. The CDR3 sequence is CASSSQHTSGSRSYNEQFF. CDR3 nucleotides: TGTGCCAGCAGCAGCCAGCATACAAGCGGGAGTCGGTCCTACAATGAGCAGTTCTTC.